The TCR beta chain under discussion was sequenced for a study of cytomegalovirus exposure and HLA in healthy donors. Overall study context: There were 85 million or so unique TCRs (from HLA-typed donors) in an early data release.

This CDR3 has 14 residues. With 7 bases removed from V and 3 bases from J, the gap between germline ends came to 16 bases. Germline-derived CDR1 and CDR2 are SNHLY and FYNNEI. PCR employed 60 Vbeta and 13 Jbeta primers. Sequenced by immunoSEQ multiplex PCR; TCRdb stores in-frame clones only, minus some. The profile shows 100,000 to 120,000 clones, around three quarters of them singletons. This sequence joins TRBV2 and TRBJ2-7; D gene unclear. This TCR derives from a woman aged 30 to 39 in good health and CMV-seronegative. Material for sequencing was PBMCs. CDR3 coding DNA: TGTGCCAGCAACACTCCTCCCCCGGGCTACGAGCAGTACTTC. As protein: CASNTPPPGYEQYF.